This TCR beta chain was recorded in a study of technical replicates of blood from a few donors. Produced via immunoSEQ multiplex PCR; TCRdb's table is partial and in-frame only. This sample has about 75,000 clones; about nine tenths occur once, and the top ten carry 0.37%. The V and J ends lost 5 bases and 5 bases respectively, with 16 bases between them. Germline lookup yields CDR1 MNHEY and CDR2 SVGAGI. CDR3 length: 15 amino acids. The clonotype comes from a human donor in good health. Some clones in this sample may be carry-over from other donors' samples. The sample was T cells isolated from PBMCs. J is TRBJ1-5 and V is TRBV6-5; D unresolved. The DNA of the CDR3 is TGTGCCAGCAGTACGACACAAAGTCAGTATCAGCCCCAGCATTTT. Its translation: CASSTTQSQYQPQHF.